A selection of T cell receptor beta chains follows, all from one sample in a study of human T cells and chemical hapten exposure. From the RACE reads, TCRdb called clonotypes with MiXCR, one entry per CDR3 protein. The sample yields some 100,000 distinct CDR3 sequences, roughly a tenth seen once. Source: whole blood, taken in connection with sensitization to the hapten diphenylcyclopropenone (DPC). These receptors were collected from a middle-aged woman with alopecia areata. Some clones in this sample may be carry-over from other donors' samples. CDR3s include the opening cysteine and the closing phenylalanine or tryptophan. The D gene is left open where the match is weak. Not all rows give a size; the values are once, few, many and, for expanded clones, a class.

15 | many | TRBJ2-6 | TRBV12-3/TRBV12-4 | - | TGTGCCAGCACCGACGGACAGACTGGGGCCAACGTCCTGACTTTC | CASTDGQTGANVLTF
16 | many | TRBJ2-6 | TRBV19 | - | TGTGCCAGTACTCTCCCAGGACTCTCTGGGGCCAACGTCCTGACTTTC | CASTLPGLSGANVLTF
15 | many | TRBJ2-2 | TRBV3-1 | - | TGTGCCAGCAGTGCGACAGAGACGAACACCGGGGAGCTGTTTTTT | CASSATETNTGELFF
15 | many | TRBJ2-3 | TRBV11-3 | TRBD2 | TGTGCCAGCAGCCCCAGGGAGGGCCACACAGATACGCAGTATTTT | CASSPREGHTDTQYF
15 | few | TRBJ2-6 | TRBV28 | - | TGTGCCAGCATGGCCGCCGTACCTGGGGCCAACGTCCTGACTTTC | CASMAAVPGANVLTF
18 | many | TRBJ2-3 | TRBV4-3 | - | TGCGCCAGCAGCCAAGAGATTGGCGGGGGCCCGATTCAAGATACGCAGTATTTT | CASSQEIGGGPIQDTQYF
18 | - | TRBJ2-6 | TRBV19 | - | TGTGCCAGTAGTATCGGGCAGGGGTCCTGCTGTGGGGCCAACGTCCTGACTTTC | CASSIGQGSCCGANVLTF
15 | - | TRBJ2-7 | TRBV7-2 | - | TGTGCCAGCAGCTTAGATCTGGCTCGGGTCTACGAGCAGTACTTC | CASSLDLARVYEQYF
13 | many | TRBJ2-1 | TRBV7-9 | - | TGTGCCAGCAGCTTTGGGAGTACCAATGAGCAGTTCTTC | CASSFGSTNEQFF
15 | many | TRBJ1-2 | TRBV7-3 | - | TGTGCCAGCACCGCGGAGGGCAGAAAGTTCTATGGCTACACCTTC | CASTAEGRKFYGYTF
16 | few | TRBJ1-6 | TRBV6-5 | TRBD1 | TGTGCCAGCAGTTACTCGAGACAGGGACGAGGCTCACCCCTCCACTTT | CASSYSRQGRGSPLHF
13 | - | TRBJ2-6 | TRBV7-3 | - | TGTGCCAGCAGCTTCACTGGGGCCAACGTCCTGACTTTC | CASSFTGANVLTF
14 | many | TRBJ1-2 | TRBV6-2/TRBV6-3 | - | TGTGCCAGCAGTTTGTACCGGGGTCAGTATGGCTACACCTTC | CASSLYRGQYGYTF
12 | few | TRBJ1-4 | TRBV19 | - | TGTGCCAGTACCCCCGGAAGTGAAAAACTGTTTTTT | CASTPGSEKLFF
13 | - | TRBJ2-2 | TRBV7-2 | - | TGTGCCAGCAGCTTAGCGCCGGGCGGGGAGCTGTTTTTT | CASSLAPGGELFF
16 | few | TRBJ2-2 | TRBV6-5 | TRBD2 | TGTGCCAGCAGTTCCCTGAGCGGGGGGATCACCGGGGAGCTGTTTTTT | CASSSLSGGITGELFF
16 | many | TRBJ1-5 | TRBV12-3/TRBV12-4 | TRBD1 | TGTGCCAGCAGCCCGGGACAGGGAATTTTGAATCAGCCCCAGCATTTT | CASSPGQGILNQPQHF
12 | many | TRBJ2-2 | TRBV4-1 | - | TGCGCCAGCAGCCACAGCCCCGGGGAGCTGTTTTTT | CASSHSPGELFF
15 | - | TRBJ2-1 | TRBV18 | TRBD1 | TGTGCCAGCTCACCGGCGGGACAGGGACGCAATGAGCAGTTCTTC | CASSPAGQGRNEQFF
14 | - | TRBJ2-1 | TRBV12-5 | TRBD1 | TGTGCTAGTGGTTTGGGGCAGGGGGCGGATGAGCAGTTCTTC | CASGLGQGADEQFF
14 | few | TRBJ1-2 | TRBV3-1 | - | TGTGCCAGCAGCCAGTCGGGGCAGGGGACTGGCTACACCTTC | CASSQSGQGTGYTF
18 | - | TRBJ2-1 | TRBV6-5 | TRBD1 | TGTGCCAGCACCTTATCCGGGACAGGGAGGCCTCTCTACAATGAGCAGTTCTTC | CASTLSGTGRPLYNEQFF
14 | - | TRBJ1-6 | TRBV5-5 | - | TGTGCCAGCACTAAGAGCCCCGGGGGGCTACCCCTCCACTTT | CASTKSPGGLPLHF
14 | many | TRBJ2-3 | TRBV13 | TRBD2 | TGTGCCAGCATTGGGAGGCTAGCGGGGGGTACGCAGTATTTT | CASIGRLAGGTQYF
15 | many | TRBJ2-7 | TRBV7-2 | TRBD1 | TGTGCCAGCAGCCCTCGGACAGGGTACTCCTACGAGCAGTACTTC | CASSPRTGYSYEQYF
16 | - | TRBJ2-7 | TRBV4-2 | TRBD1 | TGTGCCAGCAGCCAAGTTGGGACAGGGGTACCCTACGAGCAGTACTTC | CASSQVGTGVPYEQYF
14 | few | TRBJ1-1 | TRBV6-1 | - | TGTGCCAGCAGTGTAATGGACCAGGCCGCTGAAGCTTTCTTT | CASSVMDQAAEAFF
15 | few | TRBJ2-3 | TRBV28 | - | TGTGCCAGCAGTTTTGGGGTATCGCGACGAGATACGCAGTATTTT | CASSFGVSRRDTQYF
15 | many | TRBJ1-1 | TRBV4-3 | - | TGCGCCAGCAGCCAAGATCGGGCCTCCTACACTGAAGCTTTCTTT | CASSQDRASYTEAFF
16 | - | TRBJ2-3 | TRBV15 | TRBD2 | TGTGCCACCAGCAGAGCCAGCGGGGGGGCCATAGATACGCAGTATTTT | CATSRASGGAIDTQYF